This TCR beta chain emerged from a study of graft-versus-host responses after intestinal transplantation. TCRdb's table, derived via immunoSEQ multiplex PCR, lists solely in-frame clones and lacks some. The table records about 97,000 clones, just under 95% of them present only once. Points on this clone: Its antigen is still unknown.

The CDR3 has 16 residues. The germline V gene encodes CDR1 MRHNA and CDR2 SNTAGT. Trimming removed 0 bases from V and 0 bases from J; junction bases left unmatched: 2. This TCR was sampled from a human donor who was the organ donor for an intestinal transplant. V gene TRBV6-4 combines with J gene TRBJ2-3, with 8 bases lining up with TRBD1. Here the sequenced sample was unstimulated CD8+ T cells sorted from spleen or lymph node cells, taken before transplant. The CDR3 region is CASSDSGDRSTDTQYF. The CDR3, as DNA: TGTGCCAGCAGTGACTCCGGGGACAGGAGCACAGATACGCAGTATTTT.